This note documents a single T cell receptor beta chain sequence. Its antigen is unidentified. CDR1 LNHNV and CDR2 YYDKDF come from the germline V gene (reference sequence). The V gene lost 0 bases and the J gene lost 8 bases, with 11 bases spanning the gap. The CDR3 sequence is 14 residues long. The data are from a study of PD-L1 blockade in urothelial cancer. Study-wide context: Before enrollment, 0 to 3 chemotherapy regimens had been given to patients. T cells numbered a median of roughly 150,000 in the blood samples.

General study findings and limits: Durable benefit was linked to greater 3-week expansion of tumor-associated blood clones.

TCRdb keeps only in-frame clones here, not all; method: immunoSEQ multiplex PCR. Here the sample spans fewer than 30,000 clones, approximately 84% being singletons. Per patient, between 1 and 8 samples were collected at pretreatment and on-treatment time points. The material was PBMCs, obtained around atezolizumab (anti-PD-L1) treatment. This chain links TRBV15 with TRBJ2-1; maybe TRBD1 (5 bases). The origin of this receptor is a man between 65 and 85 years old with urothelial cancer. The CDR3 DNA reads TGTGCCACCAGCAGAGATGCAGGGTTGGATGAGCAGTTCTTC. Protein product: CATSRDAGLDEQFF.